This T cell receptor beta chain was obtained from a study of patients and donors after allogeneic stem cell transplantation. The germline CDR1 and CDR2 sequences are LGHNA and YSLEER. The length of the CDR3 is 15 residues. The germline V and J ends were trimmed by 0 bases and 2 bases, with 11 bases remaining between them. Each CDR3 protein is one row after TCRdb ran MiXCR on the RT-PCR reads. The sample holds 80,000 to 90,000 distinct CDR3 sequences, around 46% seen once. What was sequenced was blood, either unsorted or a sorted T cell fraction (not recorded which). This clonotype originated in a human donor who was either an allogeneic HSCT recipient or a stem cell or donor lymphocyte infusion donor (not recorded which). It is not recorded whose cells these are; they may come from a transplant donor. The rearrangement links TRBV4-3 to TRBJ2-7; TRBD2 is a possible D gene (5 bases). CDR3 nucleotides: TGCGCCAGCAGCCAAGATGCGGACTCAACCTACGAGCAGTACTTC. Translation gives CASSQDADSTYEQYF.